A single sample gave rise to the 12 T cell receptor beta chains below, sequenced in a study of T cells expressing NK-cell markers (dated by TCRdb to the early 2020s). The library was generated by 5' RACE. Sequencing instrument: Illumina HiSeq 2000. Following reprocessing of the reads by TCRdb, the data hold one row per CDR3 protein sequence and no DNA is available. The data table for this sample lists about 160,000 distinct CDR3 sequences. The ten largest clones represent approximately 18% of the sample. Material: blood T cells: a sorted CD56 or NKG2C T cell subset, CD4+ or CD8+ T cells, or bulk PBMC T cells (not recorded which). These receptors originate from a woman aged 18-70 years in good health.

The chain links TRBV5-5 to TRBJ2-5; TCRdb's assignment of TRBD1 cannot be checked, as there is no DNA. Germline V gives CDR1 SGHKS, CDR2 YYEKEE (reference sequence). The CDR3 contains 14 residues. The CDR3 loop reads CASSYPGTQETQYF.

The CDR3 spells CSARGTESPLHF. The chain is built from TRBV20-1 and TRBJ1-6. Looked up from germline, CDR1 is DFQATT and CDR2 is SNEGSKA (reference sequence). The CDR3 sequence is 12 residues long.

The gene calls are TRBV5-1 and TRBJ2-7. The germline gives CDR1 SGHRS, CDR2 YFSETQ. The CDR3 extends over 14 amino acids. The CDR3 is CASSPGGFFYEQYF.

This chain joins TRBV24-1 and TRBJ2-3; with no DNA, the TCRdb D assignment of TRBD1 cannot be verified. CDR1 is KGHDR, CDR2 SFDVKD, per germline. This CDR3 comprises 15 residues. The CDR3 is CATSDPTGGGDTQYF.

The rearrangement links TRBV28 to TRBJ2-1. Germline-derived CDR1 and CDR2 are MDHEN and SYDVKM. The CDR3 totals 12 residues. This CDR3 reads CASTELGEEQFF. Based on the CDR3 plus reference TRBV28 and TRBJ2-1, the full variable domain is DVKVTQSSRYLVKRTGEKVFLECVQDMDHENMFWYRQDPGLGLRLIYFSYDVKMKEKGDIPEGYSVSREKKERFSLILESASTNQTSMYLCASTELGEEQFFGPGTRLTVL.

The chain uses TRBV7-6 and TRBJ2-1; TCRdb's D call of TRBD1 is untestable without DNA. The germline V gene encodes CDR1 SGHVS and CDR2 FNYEAQ. This CDR3 is built from 17 residues. This chain's CDR3 is CASSPTGGSMPYNEQFF.

The rearrangement joins TRBV2 to TRBJ2-3. Germline V gene lookup returns CDR1 SNHLY and CDR2 FYNNEI. The CDR3 runs 15 residues. The chain's CDR3 is CASSVLEQLTDTQYF. Filled out from reference TRBV2 and TRBJ2-3, the complete variable domain reads EPEVTQTPSHQVTQMGQEVILRCVPISNHLYFYWYRQILGQKVEFLVSFYNNEISEKSEIFDDQFSVERPDGSNFTLKIRSTKLEDSAMYFCASSVLEQLTDTQYFGPGTRLTVL.

V is TRBV10-3 and J is TRBJ1-3. CDR3 length: 16 residues. Germline assignment: CDR1 ENHRY and CDR2 SYGVKD. The CDR3 is CAISKSPAASGNTIYF.

The chain joins TRBV11-2 to TRBJ2-3; the TRBD1 assignment by TCRdb is unverifiable without DNA. The length of the CDR3 is 15 residues. CDR1 is SGHAT, CDR2 FQNNGV, per germline. The CDR3 reads CASTRTGGGTDTQYF.

The chain recombines TRBV24-1 with TRBJ1-5; TCRdb outputs TRBD1, but without DNA this stays unchecked. In germline, CDR1 is KGHDR, CDR2 SFDVKD. This CDR3 contains 14 residues. The CDR3 region is CATSGTGPNQPQHF.

The chain combines TRBV5-1 with TRBJ1-6; TCRdb indicates TRBD1, and absent DNA this call remains unverified. The CDR3 consists of 14 residues. The germline V gene encodes CDR1 SGHRS and CDR2 YFSETQ. The CDR3: CASSHTGGNSPLHF.

The V gene is TRBV2, the J gene TRBJ2-7. Per germline, CDR1 SNHLY and CDR2 FYNNEI. The CDR3 is 13 amino acids. The CDR3 reads CASKSYAPLQQYF.